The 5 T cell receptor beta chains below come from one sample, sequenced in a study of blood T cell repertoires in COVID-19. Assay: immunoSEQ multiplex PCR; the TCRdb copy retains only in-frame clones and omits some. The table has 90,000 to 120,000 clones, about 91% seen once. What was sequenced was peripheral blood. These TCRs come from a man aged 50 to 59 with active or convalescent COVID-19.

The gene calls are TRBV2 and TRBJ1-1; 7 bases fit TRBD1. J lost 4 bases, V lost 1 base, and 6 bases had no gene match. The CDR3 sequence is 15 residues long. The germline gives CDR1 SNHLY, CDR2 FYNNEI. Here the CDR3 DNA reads TGTGCCAGCAGTGAAGAAGGGTACAGGGGCACTGAAGCTTTCTTT. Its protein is CASSEEGYRGTEAFF.

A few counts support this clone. This CDR3 reads CASSLGTAYEQYF. CDR3 nucleotides: TGTGCCAGCAGTTTAGGGACAGCCTACGAGCAGTACTTC. The chain combines TRBV28 with TRBJ2-7; 7 nucleotides align to TRBD1. V lost 2 bases and J lost 2; bases outside the gene matches: 0. The CDR3 totals 13 residues. CDR1 is MDHEN and CDR2 is SYDVKM in the germline V gene.

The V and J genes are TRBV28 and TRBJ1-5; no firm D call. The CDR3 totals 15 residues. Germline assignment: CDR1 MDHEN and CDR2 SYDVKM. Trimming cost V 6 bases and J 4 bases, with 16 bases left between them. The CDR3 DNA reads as TGTGCCAGCAGCCCCGTCCAATCTCGGAATCAGCCCCAGCATTTT. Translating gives CASSPVQSRNQPQHF. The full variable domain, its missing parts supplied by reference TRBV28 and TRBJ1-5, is DVKVTQSSRYLVKRTGEKVFLECVQDMDHENMFWYRQDPGLGLRLIYFSYDVKMKEKGDIPEGYSVSREKKERFSLILESASTNQTSMYLCASSPVQSRNQPQHFGDGTRLSIL.

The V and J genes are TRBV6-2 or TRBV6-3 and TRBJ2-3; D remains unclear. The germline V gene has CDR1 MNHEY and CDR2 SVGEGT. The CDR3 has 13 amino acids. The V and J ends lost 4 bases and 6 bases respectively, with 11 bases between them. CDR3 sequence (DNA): TGTGCCAGCAGTTTGGTCCACTCGGATACGCAGTATTTT. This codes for CASSLVHSDTQYF.

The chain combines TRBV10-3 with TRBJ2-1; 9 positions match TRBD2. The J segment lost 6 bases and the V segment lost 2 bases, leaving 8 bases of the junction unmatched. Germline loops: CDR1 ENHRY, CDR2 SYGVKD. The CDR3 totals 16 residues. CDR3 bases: TGTGCCATCAGTGAGATGACTAGCGGAGCAGGCAATGAGCAGTTCTTC. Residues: CAISEMTSGAGNEQFF.